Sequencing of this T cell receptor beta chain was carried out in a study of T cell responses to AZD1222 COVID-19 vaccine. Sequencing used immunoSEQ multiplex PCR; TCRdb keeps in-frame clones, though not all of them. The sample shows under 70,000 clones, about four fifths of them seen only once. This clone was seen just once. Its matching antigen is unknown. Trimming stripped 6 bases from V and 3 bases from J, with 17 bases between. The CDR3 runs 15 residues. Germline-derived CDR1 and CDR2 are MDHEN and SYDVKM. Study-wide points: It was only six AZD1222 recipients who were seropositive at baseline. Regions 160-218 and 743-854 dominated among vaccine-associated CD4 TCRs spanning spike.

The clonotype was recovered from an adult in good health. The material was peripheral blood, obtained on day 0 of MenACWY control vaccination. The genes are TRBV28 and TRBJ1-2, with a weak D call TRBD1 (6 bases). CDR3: CASRPGQASHYGYTF. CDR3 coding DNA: TGTGCCAGCAGACCGGGACAAGCCTCCCACTATGGCTACACCTTC.